These T cell receptor beta chains were read from a single sample in a study of cytomegalovirus exposure and HLA in healthy donors. Clones were read by immunoSEQ multiplex PCR, and TCRdb kept only the in-frame ones, dropping some. The sample shows over 150,000 clones, around 80% of them seen only once. The sequenced sample was PBMCs. These receptors were obtained from a woman in her sixties or seventies in good health and CMV-seropositive. The CDR3 runs from the conserved cysteine through the conserved F or W. Each record gives: clone size, V gene, J gene, D gene, CDR3 DNA, CDR3 protein. D genes are given only for firm matches. Size values are once, few and many counts, or a class for expanded clones, and some rows have none.

once	TRBV11-2	TRBJ2-1	.	TGTGCCAGCAGCTTAGGGGTTCGTAGCTCACCACGGAATGAGCAGTTCTTC	CASSLGVRSSPRNEQFF
.	TRBV19	TRBJ2-7	.	TGTGCCAGTACCCTGGCACCGGGTATAGGCGAGCAGTACTTC	CASTLAPGIGEQYF
.	TRBV4-2	TRBJ2-7	TRBD2	TGTGCCAGCAGTCCGGGACGGGACTACGTGCAGTACTTC	CASSPGRDYVQYF
.	TRBV7-9	TRBJ1-4	TRBD1	TGTTCCAGCAGCCCCACAGGGGCCCGTGCAACTAATGAAAAACTGTTTTTT	CSSSPTGARATNEKLFF
.	TRBV29-1	TRBJ1-1	TRBD1	TGCAGCTCCCGGGACAGGAGGACTGAAGCTTTCTTT	CSSRDRRTEAFF
.	TRBV27	TRBJ1-2	.	TGTGCCAGCAGTTCTTATGGCCCTAACTATGGCTACACCTTC	CASSSYGPNYGYTF
.	TRBV5-1	TRBJ2-1	.	TGCGCCAGCAGCTTGAGAATGTTGCGAAATGAGCAGTTCTTC	CASSLRMLRNEQFF
.	TRBV19	TRBJ1-2	TRBD1	TGTGCCAGTAGTACAGGGGGGAACTATGGCTACACCTTC	CASSTGGNYGYTF
.	TRBV7-9	TRBJ1-3	.	TGTGCCCTGAGGACGGCGGGCTCTGGAAACACCATATATTTT	CALRTAGSGNTIYF
.	TRBV6-4	TRBJ2-1	TRBD1	TGTGCCAGCCCTAGGACAGGGAGCAGGGTAGAATCGTGCAATGAGCAGTTCTTC	CASPRTGSRVESCNEQFF
.	TRBV7-9	TRBJ2-7	TRBD1	TGTGCCAGCAGTCCAAACCGACAGGGTCTCCACGAGCAGTACTTC	CASSPNRQGLHEQYF
few	TRBV5-6	TRBJ2-2	TRBD2	TGTGCCAGCAGCGGAACCCTAGCGGGGGGGCCTAAGACCGGGGAGCTGTTTTTT	CASSGTLAGGPKTGELFF
.	TRBV4-2	TRBJ2-1	TRBD2	TGTGCCAGCAGCCAAAATACAGGTGGGACTACCTACAATGAGCAGTTCTTC	CASSQNTGGTTYNEQFF
.	TRBV2	TRBJ1-5	.	TGTGCCAGCAGTAGTTTTACAGGGAGCAATCAGCCCCAGCATTTT	CASSSFTGSNQPQHF
.	TRBV29-1	TRBJ2-1	TRBD2	TGCAGCGTTGCCCCCTGGGGAGGGGACAATGAGCAGTTCTTC	CSVAPWGGDNEQFF
few	TRBV6-1	TRBJ2-7	TRBD1	TGTGCCAGCAGTACAACGACAGGGGGCCTATACGAGCAGTACTTC	CASSTTTGGLYEQYF
.	TRBV5-8	TRBJ2-7	.	TGTGCCAGCAGCCTCAACACATACGAGCAGTACTTC	CASSLNTYEQYF
few	TRBV7-2	TRBJ2-3	.	TGTGCCAGCAGCGATGGAGCCCGCACAGATACGCAGTATTTT	CASSDGARTDTQYF
.	TRBV9	TRBJ1-6	TRBD1	TGTGCCAGCAGCGGACAGGGGGCCTCACCCCTCCACTTT	CASSGQGASPLHF
.	TRBV18	TRBJ1-2	TRBD1	TGTGCCAGCTCACCAACAGGGGGCGCCTATGGCTACACCTTC	CASSPTGGAYGYTF
.	TRBV5-1	TRBJ2-7	.	TGCGCCAGCAGCGTATCCCAGGGAAACCCGTCCCACGAGCAGTACTTC	CASSVSQGNPSHEQYF
.	TRBV5-1	TRBJ2-7	TRBD1	TGCGCCAGCAGCTCTGGACAGGGATCGCCCTACAAGCAGTACTTC	CASSSGQGSPYKQYF